This is a list of T cell receptor beta chains from one sample in a study of CXCR3-negative and CXCR3-positive naive CD8 T cells. TCRdb re-called the 5' RACE reads and shows each CDR3 protein once, DNA omitted. Listed are 150,000 to 170,000 distinct CDR3 sequences; approximately 0.51% falls within the top ten. The sequenced sample consisted of naive CXCR3+ CD8+ T cells from blood. The receptors originated from a human donor in good health. Some clones in this sample may be carry-over from other donors' samples. The CDR3 runs from the conserved cysteine through the conserved F or W.

v_gene,len,j_gene,CDR3aa
TRBV9,14,TRBJ2-3,CASSVSGGADTQYF
TRBV6-1,15,TRBJ2-1,CASSESIAGGDEQFF
TRBV7-3,15,TRBJ2-1,CASSLRGADNNEQFF
TRBV27,17,TRBJ2-5,CASSPRDRGDSKETQYF
TRBV7-6,17,TRBJ2-4,CASSSNMVGARNGIQYF
TRBV5-6,13,TRBJ1-1,CASSLGGWAQAFF
TRBV5-5,17,TRBJ1-2,CASSGGQDLPANYGYTF
TRBV24-1,13,TRBJ2-7,CDYPGTGPHEQYF
TRBV7-9,19,TRBJ2-5,CASSSQGHVSGDPQETQYF
TRBV27,13,TRBJ1-1,CASSLGRVTEAFF
TRBV7-8,15,TRBJ2-3,CASTEDPLGGDTQYF
TRBV29-1,12,TRBJ2-1,CGVGDPYNEQFF
TRBV20-1,12,TRBJ2-7,CSARAQVYEQYF
TRBV9,14,TRBJ2-7,CASSGGYGSYEQYF
TRBV5-1,14,TRBJ2-2,CASTDGANTGELFF
TRBV6-5,14,TRBJ2-2,CASSYPGNPGELFF
TRBV14,14,TRBJ2-2,CASSPWTGAGELFF
TRBV7-9,16,TRBJ2-7,CASSPPWAGVAYEQYF
TRBV5-4,15,TRBJ2-2,CASSSGQGITGELFF
TRBV4-1,17,TRBJ2-3,CASSQQIAGGSTDTQYF
TRBV7-2,13,TRBJ2-7,CASSPSPQYEQYF
TRBV6-6,16,TRBJ2-3,CASSYLAGEAPDTQYF
TRBV20-1,16,TRBJ2-2,CSARVSWGENTGELFF
TRBV7-2,11,TRBJ2-7,CASGGPDEQYF
TRBV20-1,16,TRBJ1-4,CSARVLIRARDEKLFF
TRBV28,15,TRBJ2-7,CASSLERVVFYEQYF
TRBV29-1,14,TRBJ2-7,CSVQTGTADYEQYF
TRBV5-4,16,TRBJ2-1,CASSGAWGSSYNEQFF
TRBV4-1,14,TRBJ1-2,CASSQEQGGYGYTF
TRBV5-1,14,TRBJ1-1,CASSLGGPWTEAFF
TRBV4-3,16,TRBJ2-7,CASSQRPTEGFDEQYF
TRBV28,13,TRBJ1-1,CASTLGATTEAFF
TRBV28,16,TRBJ2-3,CASSLTSGGAADTQYF
TRBV28,15,TRBJ1-5,CASSLRQMRNQPQHF
TRBV7-9,14,TRBJ1-4,CASSSVGVNEKLSF
TRBV20-1,13,TRBJ2-1,CSALAGGNNEQFF
TRBV29-1,12,TRBJ2-1,CSVEVVGNEQFF
TRBV11-2,13,TRBJ2-1,CASSFGTSYEQFF
TRBV28,13,TRBJ1-1,CASSLRTGGPTFF
TRBV5-1,15,TRBJ1-1,CASSLVFSGDTEAFF
TRBV12-5,13,TRBJ2-3,CASGWGPTDTQYF